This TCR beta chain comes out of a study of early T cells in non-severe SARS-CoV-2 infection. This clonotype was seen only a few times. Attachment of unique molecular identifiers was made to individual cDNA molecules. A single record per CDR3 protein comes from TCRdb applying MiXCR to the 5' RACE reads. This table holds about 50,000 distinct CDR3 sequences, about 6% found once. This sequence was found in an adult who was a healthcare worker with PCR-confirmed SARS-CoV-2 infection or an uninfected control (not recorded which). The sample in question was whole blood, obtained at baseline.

CDR3 loop: CASRPRTSGAYEQYF. In nucleotides, the CDR3 is TGTGCCAGCAGACCCCGGACTAGCGGAGCCTACGAGCAGTACTTC. The chain employs TRBV7-8 and TRBJ2-7; 10 positions match TRBD2. Unmatched junction bases numbered 7, after V lost 6 bases and J lost 2 bases. The CDR3 spans 15 residues. Germline CDR1 is SGHVS and CDR2 is FQNEAQ.